The clone carrying this T cell receptor (beta chain) turned up a few times. Its antigen is unidentified. There are 15 residues in the CDR3. Germline V gene data show CDR1 as KGHSH and CDR2 as LQKENI. V lost 6 bases and J lost 1, with 15 bases in between. Treg sorting used a CD4+CD25+CD127-/low gate. Study-wide findings and caveats: Greatest tumor Treg TCR overlap was with tumor naive CD4+ cells. The larger cohort examined one V-J beta rearrangement, not whole repertoires. Tumor memory CD4+ T cell TCR gene usage clustered with blood and lymph node memory CD4+ cells and lymph node naive CD4+ cells.

TCRdb reprocessed the 5' RACE reads via MiXCR and lists one record per CDR3 protein. This table holds under 65,000 distinct CDR3 sequences, 20% found once. V usage is TRBV18 and J usage is TRBJ1-1; D uncertain. The origin of this receptor is a female donor with breast cancer. The source material was tumor-infiltrating Tregs sorted from the breast tumor. CDR3 in DNA: TGTGCCAGCTCCCTCGCCGGCAGAGCGAACACTGAAGCTTTCTTT. As protein: CASSLAGRANTEAFF. Full variable domain (remainder filled in from reference TRBV18 and TRBJ1-1): NAGVMQNPRHLVRRRGQEARLRCSPMKGHSHVYWYRQLPEEGLKFMVYLQKENIIDESGMPKERFSAEFPKEGPSILRIQQVVRGDSAAYFCASSLAGRANTEAFFGQGTRLTVV.